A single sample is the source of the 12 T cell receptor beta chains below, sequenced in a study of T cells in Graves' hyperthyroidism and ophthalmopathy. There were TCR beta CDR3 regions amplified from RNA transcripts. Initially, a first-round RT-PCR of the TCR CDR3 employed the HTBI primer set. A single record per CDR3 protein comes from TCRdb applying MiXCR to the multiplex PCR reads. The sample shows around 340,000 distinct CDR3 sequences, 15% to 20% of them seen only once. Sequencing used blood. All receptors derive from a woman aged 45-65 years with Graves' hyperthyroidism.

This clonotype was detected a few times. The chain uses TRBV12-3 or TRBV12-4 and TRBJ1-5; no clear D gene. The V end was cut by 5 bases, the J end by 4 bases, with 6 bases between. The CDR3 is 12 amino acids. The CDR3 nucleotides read TGTGCCAGCAGTAAAGAGAATCAGCCCCAGCATTTT. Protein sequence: CASSKENQPQHF.

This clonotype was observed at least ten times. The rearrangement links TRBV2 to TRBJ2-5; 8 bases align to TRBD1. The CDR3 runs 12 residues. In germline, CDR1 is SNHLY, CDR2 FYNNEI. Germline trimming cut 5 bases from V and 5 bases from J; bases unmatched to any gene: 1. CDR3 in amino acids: CASSYRGETQYF. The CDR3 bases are TGTGCCAGCAGTTACAGGGGGGAGACCCAGTACTTC.

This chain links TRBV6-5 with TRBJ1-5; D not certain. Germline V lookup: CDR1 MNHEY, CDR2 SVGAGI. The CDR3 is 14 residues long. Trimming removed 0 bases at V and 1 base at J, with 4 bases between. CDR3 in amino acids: CASSYSGSNQPQHF. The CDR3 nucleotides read TGTGCCAGCAGTTACTCGGGAAGCAATCAGCCCCAGCATTTT.

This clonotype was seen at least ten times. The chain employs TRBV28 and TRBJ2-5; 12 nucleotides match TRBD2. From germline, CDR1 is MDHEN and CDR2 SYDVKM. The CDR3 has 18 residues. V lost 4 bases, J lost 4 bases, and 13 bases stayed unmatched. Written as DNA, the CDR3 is TGTGCCAGCAGTTCCCTTCCGAGGCTAGCGGGAGGGTCAGAGACCCAGTACTTC. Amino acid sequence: CASSSLPRLAGGSETQYF. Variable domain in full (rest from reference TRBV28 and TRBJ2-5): DVKVTQSSRYLVKRTGEKVFLECVQDMDHENMFWYRQDPGLGLRLIYFSYDVKMKEKGDIPEGYSVSREKKERFSLILESASTNQTSMYLCASSSLPRLAGGSETQYFGPGTRLLVL.

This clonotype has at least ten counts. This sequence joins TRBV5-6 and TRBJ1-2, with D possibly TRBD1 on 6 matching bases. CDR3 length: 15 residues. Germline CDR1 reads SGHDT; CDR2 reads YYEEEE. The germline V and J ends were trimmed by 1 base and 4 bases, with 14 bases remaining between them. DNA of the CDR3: TGTGCCAGCAGCTTGTACTCCGGGACACCCTATGGCTACACCTTC. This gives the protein CASSLYSGTPYGYTF.

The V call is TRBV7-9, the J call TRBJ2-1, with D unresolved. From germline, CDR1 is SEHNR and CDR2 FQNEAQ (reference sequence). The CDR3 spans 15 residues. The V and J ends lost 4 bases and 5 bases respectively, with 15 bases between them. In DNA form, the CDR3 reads TGTGCCAGCAGCTCCCCACGGAATTGGGACAATGAGCAGTTCTTC. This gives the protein CASSSPRNWDNEQFF.

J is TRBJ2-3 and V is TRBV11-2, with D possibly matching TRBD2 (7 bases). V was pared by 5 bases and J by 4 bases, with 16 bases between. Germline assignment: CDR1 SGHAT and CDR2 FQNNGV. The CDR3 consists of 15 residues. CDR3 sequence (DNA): TGTGCCAGCAGCCCTAGTGGGGGGGCATCAGATACGCAGTATTTT. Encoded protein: CASSPSGGASDTQYF.

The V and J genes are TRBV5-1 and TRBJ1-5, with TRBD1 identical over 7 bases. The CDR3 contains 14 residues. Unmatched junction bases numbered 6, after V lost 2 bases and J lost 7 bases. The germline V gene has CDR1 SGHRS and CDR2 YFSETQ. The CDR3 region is CASSLTGVGQPQHF. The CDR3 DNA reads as TGCGCCAGCAGCTTAACAGGGGTGGGGCAGCCCCAGCATTTT.

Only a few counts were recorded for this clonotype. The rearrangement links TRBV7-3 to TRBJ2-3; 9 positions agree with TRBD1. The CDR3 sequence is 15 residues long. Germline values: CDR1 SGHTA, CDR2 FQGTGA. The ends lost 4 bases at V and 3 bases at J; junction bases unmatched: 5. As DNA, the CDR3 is TGTGCCAGCAGCTACAGGGGGCAAAGTACAGATACGCAGTATTTT. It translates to CASSYRGQSTDTQYF.

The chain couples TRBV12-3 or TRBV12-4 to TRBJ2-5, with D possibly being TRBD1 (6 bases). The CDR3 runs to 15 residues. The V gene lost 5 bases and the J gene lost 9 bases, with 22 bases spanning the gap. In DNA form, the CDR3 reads TGTGCCAGCAGTCCAGGGGACAATCAGGGGCGCCCCCAGTACTTC. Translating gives CASSPGDNQGRPQYF.

CDR3: CASSPPGSYSPLHF. DNA for the CDR3: TGTGCCAGCAGCCCGCCAGGGTCTTATTCACCCCTCCACTTT. The V gene is TRBV7-9, the J gene TRBJ1-6; weak D call: TRBD1 (5 bases). The length of the CDR3 is 14 residues. Germline V gene data show CDR1 as SEHNR and CDR2 as FQNEAQ (reference sequence). Deletions cut 5 bases from V and 8 bases from J, with 13 bases between. The variable domain in full, with the rest retrieved from reference TRBV7-9 and TRBJ1-6, is DTGVSQNPRHKITKRGQNVTFRCDPISEHNRLYWYRQTLGQGPEFLTYFQNEAQLEKSRLLSDRFSAERPKGSFSTLEIQRTEQGDSAMYLCASSPPGSYSPLHFGNGTRLTVT.

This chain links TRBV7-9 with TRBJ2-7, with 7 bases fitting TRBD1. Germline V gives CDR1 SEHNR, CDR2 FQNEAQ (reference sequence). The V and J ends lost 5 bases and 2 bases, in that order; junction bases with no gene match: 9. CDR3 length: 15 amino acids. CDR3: CASSPRQGPAYEQYF. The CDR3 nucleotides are TGTGCCAGCAGCCCCAGACAGGGTCCAGCCTACGAGCAGTACTTC.